Described below is a single T cell receptor beta chain sequence and its context. Antigen unknown. Researchers ran the PCR with 60 Vbeta and 13 Jbeta primers. Measured with immunoSEQ multiplex PCR; TCRdb has only the in-frame clones, and not every one. The sample includes about 150,000 clones, roughly 80% of them seen just once. The sample comes from a study of cytomegalovirus exposure and HLA in healthy donors. At the level of the study: Tens of millions of unique TCR sequences came from HLA-typed donors in an early release.

This CDR3 is 15 amino acids long. The V gene lost 8 bases and the J gene lost 4 bases, with 20 bases spanning the gap. Germline assignment: CDR1 SGHTA and CDR2 FQGTGA. Though nominally healthy at sampling, donors likely had unrecorded immune exposures. The study's findings and limits: The authors excluded some V segments, including TRBV6-2 and TRBV6-3, as indistinguishable.

What was sequenced was PBMCs. This chain uses TRBV7-3 with TRBJ2-5; D is perhaps TRBD2 (5 bases). The receptor was derived from a male donor in good health and CMV-seronegative. CDR3 in amino acids: CASPKWYGMGETQYF. In DNA form, the CDR3 reads TGTGCCAGCCCTAAATGGTACGGGATGGGAGAGACCCAGTACTTC.